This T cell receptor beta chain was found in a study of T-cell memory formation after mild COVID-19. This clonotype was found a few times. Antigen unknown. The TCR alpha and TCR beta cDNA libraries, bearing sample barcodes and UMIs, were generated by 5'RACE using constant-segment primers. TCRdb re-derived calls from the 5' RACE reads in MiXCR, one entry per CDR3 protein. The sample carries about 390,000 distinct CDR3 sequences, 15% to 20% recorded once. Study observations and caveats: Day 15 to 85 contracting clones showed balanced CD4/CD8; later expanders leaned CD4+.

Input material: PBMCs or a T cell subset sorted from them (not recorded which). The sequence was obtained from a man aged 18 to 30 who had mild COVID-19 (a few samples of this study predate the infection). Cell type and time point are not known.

The CDR3 is CSARELSGATEAFF. The CDR3 region has the DNA TGCAGTGCTAGAGAGCTATCAGGGGCCACTGAAGCTTTCTTT. V and J are TRBV20-1 and TRBJ1-1, with D possibly matching TRBD1 (6 bases). This CDR3 is 14 amino acids long. The germline gives CDR1 DFQATT, CDR2 SNEGSKA (reference sequence). Trimming took 0 bases from V and 4 from J, leaving 12 bases between them.